The TCR beta chain under discussion was sequenced for a study of blood T cell repertoires in COVID-19. Overall study: COVID-19 samples collected from the United States, Italy and Spain covered acute and convalescent phases.

Methods used by the authors: For nucleated cells, counts were estimated from reference gene primer amplification. Repertoires were generated with immunoSEQ multiplex PCR, while TCRdb's copy carries only in-frame clones and drops some. For V, J and clone size, that table is used; D and trimming come from the DNA. The sample has a few hundred thousand clones, around nine tenths seen once. Seattle's enrolled individuals joined amid active infection and were then monitored longitudinally. Germline loops: CDR1 SGHVS, CDR2 FNYEAQ. The CDR3 has 14 residues. With 3 bases removed from V and 2 bases from J, the gap between germline ends came to 10 bases.

The source is a man aged 50 to 59 with COVID-19, enrolled during active disease. The chain carries TRBV7-6 and TRBJ2-5, with a weak D call TRBD1 (6 bases). Material for sequencing was peripheral blood. The CDR3 DNA is TGTGCCAGCAGCTTGGGACACCCACAAGAGACCCAGTACTTC. This sequence encodes CASSLGHPQETQYF.